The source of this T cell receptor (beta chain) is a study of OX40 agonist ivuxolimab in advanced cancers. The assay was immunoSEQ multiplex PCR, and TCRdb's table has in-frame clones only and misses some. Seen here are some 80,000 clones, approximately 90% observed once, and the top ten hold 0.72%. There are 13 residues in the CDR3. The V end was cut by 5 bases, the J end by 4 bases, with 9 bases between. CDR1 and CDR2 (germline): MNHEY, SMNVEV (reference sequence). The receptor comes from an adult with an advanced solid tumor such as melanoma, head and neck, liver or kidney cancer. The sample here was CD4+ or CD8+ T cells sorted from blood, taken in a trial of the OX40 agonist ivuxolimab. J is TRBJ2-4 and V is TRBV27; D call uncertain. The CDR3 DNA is TGTGCCAGCAGTGCCGACCAGAAAAACATTCAGTACTTC. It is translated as CASSADQKNIQYF.